Listed here are 21 T cell receptor beta chains from one sample, sequenced in a study of T cell responses to AZD1222 COVID-19 vaccine. TCRdb keeps only in-frame clones here, not all; method: immunoSEQ multiplex PCR. The sample gives under 95,000 clones, around 86% of which show up once; roughly 7.9% is in the top ten. The sample was peripheral blood, taken on day 0 of AZD1222 vaccination. The receptors come from an adult in good health.

V usage is TRBV30 and J usage is TRBJ1-2; D possibly corresponds to TRBD1 (5 bases). V was shortened by 3 bases and J by 7 bases, with 15 bases between the two germline ends. Germline V lookup: CDR1 GTSNPN, CDR2 SVGIG (reference sequence). The CDR3 has 13 residues. The CDR3 nucleotides read TGTGCCTGGAGCCTTCAGGGTCTTTTTGGCTACACCTTC. Amino acid sequence: CAWSLQGLFGYTF.

In its sample, this clone was seen a few times. V gene TRBV7-9 combines with J gene TRBJ1-4; maybe TRBD1 (6 bases). The length of the CDR3 is 16 residues. V lost 5 bases, J lost 4 bases, and 17 bases lay in between. Germline V gives CDR1 SEHNR, CDR2 FQNEAQ (reference sequence). This chain's CDR3 is CASSKGVGQLNEKLFF. CDR3 nucleotide sequence: TGTGCCAGCAGCAAAGGGGTCGGACAGCTTAATGAAAAACTGTTTTTT.

The V call is TRBV3-1 (or the pseudogene TRBV3-2), the J call TRBJ2-7; 11 positions agree with TRBD1. The CDR3 spans 15 residues. J gave up 5 bases and V 1 base, and 4 bases lay outside the gene matches. Germline CDR1 reads LGHDT; CDR2 reads YNNKEL (reference sequence). The CDR3 DNA reads as TGTGCCAGCAGCCAAGGGGGACAGGGGGGTGACGAGCAGTACTTC. This sequence encodes CASSQGGQGGDEQYF.

This rearrangement joins TRBV30 to TRBJ1-5, with 10 nucleotides matching TRBD1. CDR3 size: 14 residues. With 2 bases clipped from V and 6 bases from J, the junction kept 4 bases outside the gene matches. Germline assignment: CDR1 GTSNPN and CDR2 SVGIG (reference sequence). The CDR3 DNA reads as TGTGCCTGGAGTTTAGACAGGGGGCTTCAGCCCCAGCATTTT. Amino acids: CAWSLDRGLQPQHF.

J is TRBJ1-3 and V is TRBV10-3; D is possibly TRBD1 (6 bases). Germline CDR1 is ENHRY and CDR2 is SYGVKD. Trimming took 4 bases from V and 2 from J, leaving 15 bases between them. The CDR3 spans 16 residues. In DNA form, the CDR3 reads TGTGCCATCAGTGTACGGGCGAAGGGGGCTGGAAACACCATATATTTT. Translated: CAISVRAKGAGNTIYF.

V and J are TRBV28 and TRBJ2-1; D is undetermined. The CDR3 consists of 14 residues. The V end lost 2 bases, the J end lost 10 bases, and 15 bases lay between the germline ends. Germline lookup yields CDR1 MDHEN and CDR2 SYDVKM. The CDR3 DNA reads TGTGCCAGCAGTTTAATCCGTGGTCCAGCCGAGCAGTTCTTC. It specifies CASSLIRGPAEQFF.

The chain carries TRBV5-1 and TRBJ1-5; D gene ambiguous. This CDR3 spans 15 amino acids. Trimming pared 2 bases from V and 5 bases from J, leaving 14 bases between. CDR1 is SGHRS, CDR2 YFSETQ, per germline. CDR3 sequence: CASSFTGGSDQPQHF. The CDR3 nucleotides are TGCGCCAGCAGCTTCACGGGAGGAAGCGATCAGCCCCAGCATTTT.

This chain links TRBV6-5 with TRBJ1-3, with D hard to call. The CDR3 spans 13 residues. Trimming took 0 bases from V and 3 from J, leaving 3 bases between them. Looked up from germline, CDR1 is MNHEY and CDR2 is SVGAGI. CDR3 in DNA: TGTGCCAGCAGTTACTCAGGTGGAAACACCATATATTTT. It encodes CASSYSGGNTIYF.

The chain employs TRBV5-4 and TRBJ1-2, with 7 bases lining up with TRBD1. Unmatched junction bases numbered 7, after V lost 5 bases and J lost 6 bases. The CDR3 covers 13 residues. Germline values: CDR1 SGHNT, CDR2 YYREEE (reference sequence). The DNA of the CDR3 is TGTGCCAGCAGGGCCCCGGGACAGCATGGCTACACCTTC. It encodes CASRAPGQHGYTF.

The CDR3 DNA follows: TGTGCCTGGAGTGTAAGTGAAAAACTGTTTTTT. Protein product: CAWSVSEKLFF. The J gene is TRBJ1-4, the V gene TRBV30; D is unresolved. The germline V gene has CDR1 GTSNPN and CDR2 SVGIG (reference sequence). There are 11 residues in the CDR3. Trimming took off 0 bases at V and 7 bases at J, with 3 bases between the two ends.

V is TRBV21-1 and J is TRBJ2-3; the tabulated D call, TRBD1, remains unverified against the DNA. TRBV21-1 is deemed a pseudogene. This CDR3 is 10 amino acids long. CDR3 DNA sequence: TGTGCCAGCATTAGGGGAACGCAGTATTTT. It encodes CASIRGTQYF.

V usage is TRBV18 and J usage is TRBJ1-1; D is uncertain. V was clipped by 0 bases and J by 1 base, with 12 bases between them. The germline V gene has CDR1 KGHSH and CDR2 LQKENI. The CDR3 spans 16 residues. CDR3 amino acids: CASSPPHLLSNTEAFF. CDR3 DNA: TGTGCCAGCTCACCACCTCACCTGCTATCGAACACTGAAGCTTTCTTT. Together with reference TRBV18 and TRBJ1-1, the CDR3 gives the full variable domain: NAGVMQNPRHLVRRRGQEARLRCSPMKGHSHVYWYRQLPEEGLKFMVYLQKENIIDESGMPKERFSAEFPKEGPSILRIQQVVRGDSAAYFCASSPPHLLSNTEAFFGQGTRLTVV.

The chain carries TRBV12-5 and TRBJ2-1; no clear D gene. This CDR3 is built from 10 residues. Germline lookup yields CDR1 LGHNT and CDR2 FRNRAP. Trimming removed 3 bases from V and 8 bases from J, with 2 bases in between. The CDR3 DNA reads TGTGCTAGTGGTTTCCATGAGCAGTTCTTC. Its protein is CASGFHEQFF.

This clone was recorded a few times. CDR3 DNA sequence: TGTGCCAGCAGTTTCCACCCCACCAGGGGGCAAGGTCAGACCCAGTACTTC. This translates into CASSFHPTRGQGQTQYF. This chain uses TRBV28 with TRBJ2-5, with 8 bases aligning to TRBD1. Trimming removed 3 bases from V and 6 bases from J; junction bases left unmatched: 15. The CDR3 extends over 17 amino acids. The germline V gene encodes CDR1 MDHEN and CDR2 SYDVKM.

V usage is TRBV4-1 and J usage is TRBJ1-4; 7 nucleotides align to TRBD1. J was trimmed by 9 bases and V by 4 bases; bases with no gene match: 5. The CDR3 sequence is 13 residues long. Germline CDR1 reads MGHRA; CDR2 reads YSYEKL. The CDR3 DNA reads as TGCGCCAGCAGCCTCGGACAGGATCAAAAACTGTTTTTT. It specifies CASSLGQDQKLFF.

The V and J genes are TRBV6-6 and TRBJ2-7, with 14 bases identical to TRBD2. The CDR3 has 16 amino acids. Looked up from germline, CDR1 is MNHNY and CDR2 is SVGAGI (reference sequence). V shed 6 bases and J 6 bases; nucleotides not matched to a gene: 10. DNA of the CDR3: TGTGCCAGCAGCCCTCCGGGACTAGCGGGAGTTAGCGAGCAGTACTTC. The encoded protein is CASSPPGLAGVSEQYF.

The chain recombines TRBV19 with TRBJ1-1, with D uncertain. The germline V gene encodes CDR1 LNHDA and CDR2 SQIVND (reference sequence). V lost 5 bases and J 3 bases, leaving 7 bases between the germline ends. The CDR3 sequence is 12 residues long. Here the CDR3 reads CASSPRDTEAFF. CDR3 sequence (DNA): TGTGCCAGTAGTCCTAGGGACACTGAAGCTTTCTTT.

J is TRBJ1-4 and V is TRBV12-3 or TRBV12-4; no reliable D call. The CDR3 is made up of 13 amino acids. The V and J ends lost 6 bases and 0 bases respectively, with 5 bases between them. Here the CDR3 DNA reads TGTGCCAGCAGCCATACAACTAATGAAAAACTGTTTTTT. Translated: CASSHTTNEKLFF.

This rearrangement joins TRBV6-6 to TRBJ1-5, with no clear D. Germline CDR1 MNHNY, CDR2 SVGAGI (reference sequence). Trimming left V 3 bases short and J 7 bases short, with 13 bases between. The CDR3 is made up of 14 amino acids. CDR3 sequence reads: CASSYSGGAQPQHF. The CDR3 coding sequence is TGTGCCAGCAGTTATAGTGGTGGCGCCCAGCCCCAGCATTTT.

The chain links TRBV5-5 to TRBJ1-2, with D possibly TRBD1 on 6 matching bases. Germline V gives CDR1 SGHKS, CDR2 YYEKEE (reference sequence). The CDR3 runs 14 residues. V was clipped by 1 base and J by 3 bases, with 10 bases between them. The CDR3 region is CASSLQGSHYGYTF. Here the CDR3 DNA reads TGTGCCAGCAGCTTGCAGGGGTCCCACTATGGCTACACCTTC.

The chain employs TRBV19 and TRBJ2-4; TRBD1 matches 8 bases. With 5 bases clipped from V and 6 bases from J, the junction kept 6 bases outside the gene matches. Germline V gene data show CDR1 as LNHDA and CDR2 as SQIVND (reference sequence). CDR3 size: 14 residues. For the CDR3, the DNA is TGTGCCAGTAGTGCGGGACAGGAGAGAAACATTCAGTACTTC. The encoded protein is CASSAGQERNIQYF. Combining the CDR3 with reference TRBV19 and TRBJ2-4 gives the whole variable domain DGGITQSPKYLFRKEGQNVTLSCEQNLNHDAMYWYRQDPGQGLRLIYYSQIVNDFQKGDIAEGYSVSREKKESFPLTVTSAQKNPTAFYLCASSAGQERNIQYFGAGTRLSVL.